This TCR beta chain is from a study of shared clonotypes between healthy human individuals. Study overall: Used for every donor were three CD4 naive, three CD4 memory, two CD8 naive and one CD8 memory plate.

The CDR3 is 14 residues long. The V end lost 3 bases, the J end lost 3 bases, and 11 bases lay between the germline ends. Germline CDR1 is LNHDA and CDR2 is SQIVND (reference sequence). Generated by immunoSEQ multiplex PCR, the TCRdb table keeps only in-frame clones and is missing some. The sample has fewer than 850,000 clones, roughly 88% seen once. Combining CD45RO+ cells with CCR7-negative CD45RA+ TemRA cells gave CD8 memory. This sequence joins TRBV19 and TRBJ1-2; TRBD1 is a possible D gene (6 bases). This receptor was taken from a man aged 18 to 30 in good health. Some clones in this sample may be carry-over from other donors' samples. Sequencing was done on a sample of memory CD8+ T cells from PBMCs. Specified subset: CD45RO+ cells pooled with CCR7-negative TemRA cells. The CDR3 sequence: CASSIRGGYYGYTF. As DNA, the CDR3 is TGTGCCAGTAGTATCAGGGGTGGCTACTATGGCTACACCTTC.